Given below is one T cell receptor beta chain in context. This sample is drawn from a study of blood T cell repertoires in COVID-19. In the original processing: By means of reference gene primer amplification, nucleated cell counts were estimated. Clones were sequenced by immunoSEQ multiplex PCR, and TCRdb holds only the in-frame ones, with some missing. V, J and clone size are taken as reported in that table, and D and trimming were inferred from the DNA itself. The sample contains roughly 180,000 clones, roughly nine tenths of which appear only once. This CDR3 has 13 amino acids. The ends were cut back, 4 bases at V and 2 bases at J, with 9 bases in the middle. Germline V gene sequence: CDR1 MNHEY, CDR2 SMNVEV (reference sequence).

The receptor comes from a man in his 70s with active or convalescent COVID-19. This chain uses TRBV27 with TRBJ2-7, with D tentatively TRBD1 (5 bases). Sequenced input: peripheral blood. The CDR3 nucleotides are TGTGCCAGCAGTTCCGACAGTCCCTACGAGCAGTACTTC. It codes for CASSSDSPYEQYF.